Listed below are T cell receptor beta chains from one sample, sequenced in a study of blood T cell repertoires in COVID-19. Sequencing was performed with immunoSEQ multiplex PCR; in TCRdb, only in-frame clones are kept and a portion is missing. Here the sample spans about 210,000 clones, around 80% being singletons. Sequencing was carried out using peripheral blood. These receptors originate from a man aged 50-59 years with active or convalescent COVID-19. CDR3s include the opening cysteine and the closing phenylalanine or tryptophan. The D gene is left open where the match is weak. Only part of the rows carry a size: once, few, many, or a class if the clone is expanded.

TGTGCCAGCAGTGAACAGGGTAGCGGTACCGGGGAGCTGTTTTTT | CASSEQGSGTGELFF | TRBV2 | . | TRBJ2-2 | .
TGTGCCAGCTCACTTCGGGGAGAGACCCAGTACTTC | CASSLRGETQYF | TRBV18 | few | TRBJ2-5 | .
TGTGCCAGTAGTACCACGGCAGGGTATAGGGATCAGCCCCAGCATTTT | CASSTTAGYRDQPQHF | TRBV19 | once | TRBJ1-5 | .
TGTGCCAGCGCGACAGGGGGATCGAATGAAAAACTGTTTTTT | CASATGGSNEKLFF | TRBV28 | . | TRBJ1-4 | TRBD1
TGTGCCAGCAGCGGGACAGGGTATAATTCACCCCTCCACTTT | CASSGTGYNSPLHF | TRBV2 | . | TRBJ1-6 | TRBD1
TGTGCCAGCAATACCGGGGAGGCGGATGAAGCTTTCTTT | CASNTGEADEAFF | TRBV5-6 | . | TRBJ1-1 | .
TGTGCCAGCAGCCAAGGGGTACTAGACAGGGTCGGCGGGGAGCTGTTTTTT | CASSQGVLDRVGGELFF | TRBV3-1/TRBV3-2 | . | TRBJ2-2 | TRBD1
TGTGCCAGCAGCTATAAGCTTAGCTTCTCCTACGAGCAGTACTTC | CASSYKLSFSYEQYF | TRBV13 | . | TRBJ2-7 | .
TGTGCCAGCAGTTACACGACAGGGTCGAATTCACCCCTCCACTTT | CASSYTTGSNSPLHF | TRBV6-5 | . | TRBJ1-6 | TRBD1
TGTGCCAGCAGTGAAAGGGGGGATACGCAGTATTTT | CASSERGDTQYF | TRBV2 | . | TRBJ2-3 | .
TGTGCCAGCAGCTTATTAGCCCTTTACAATGAGCAGTTCTTC | CASSLLALYNEQFF | TRBV7-2 | . | TRBJ2-1 | .
TGTGCCAGCAGTTCACGGGGAACCACAGATACGCAGTATTTT | CASSSRGTTDTQYF | TRBV28 | once | TRBJ2-3 | .
TGTGCCAGCAACCCGGGACTGTATAGCAATCAGCCCCAGCATTTT | CASNPGLYSNQPQHF | TRBV28 | . | TRBJ1-5 | .
TGTGCCAGCAGCCCCCGGAGATACACAGATACGCAGTATTTT | CASSPRRYTDTQYF | TRBV13 | . | TRBJ2-3 | .
TGTGCCAGCAGCCAAGATCCTAGCGGGCACAGGACGCAGTATTTT | CASSQDPSGHRTQYF | TRBV4-2 | . | TRBJ2-3 | TRBD2
TGTGCCAGCAGTTTAACTAGCGGGAATGACGAGCAGTACTTC | CASSLTSGNDEQYF | TRBV28 | . | TRBJ2-7 | TRBD2
TGTGCCAGCAGCTCGGGACTAGCGGCGTACAATGAGCAGTTCTTC | CASSSGLAAYNEQFF | TRBV7-3 | once | TRBJ2-1 | TRBD2
TGTGCCAGTCGGGAGACAGTAAGATTCGCAGATACGCAGTATTTT | CASRETVRFADTQYF | TRBV19 | . | TRBJ2-3 | .
TGTGCCATCAGTGAAACAGGAAACACCATATATTTT | CAISETGNTIYF | TRBV10-3 | . | TRBJ1-3 | .
TGTGCCAGCTCACCACGGGAGGGTGGCTACACCTTC | CASSPREGGYTF | TRBV18 | few | TRBJ1-2 | .
TGCGCCAGCAGCTTGGGTCTAGCCACCTACGAGCAGTACTTC | CASSLGLATYEQYF | TRBV5-1 | . | TRBJ2-7 | .
TGTGCCAGCAGCCCTCCCGGGACATTGAACACTGAAGCTTTCTTT | CASSPPGTLNTEAFF | TRBV7-9 | . | TRBJ1-1 | .
TGTGCCAGCAGCTTAGTTTGGACAGGGGGTACGGGTCAGCCCCAGCATTTT | CASSLVWTGGTGQPQHF | TRBV7-8 | . | TRBJ1-5 | TRBD1
TGTGCCAGCACAACAGGGGCAACTAATGAAAAACTGTTTTTT | CASTTGATNEKLFF | TRBV9 | . | TRBJ1-4 | TRBD1
TGTGCCAGCAGTTTAGCGGACGGGGATAGCAATCAGCCCCAGCATTTT | CASSLADGDSNQPQHF | TRBV6-5 | . | TRBJ1-5 | .
TGTGCCACCAGTGACCCAGGGCTCCAAGAGACCCAGTACTTC | CATSDPGLQETQYF | TRBV24-1 | . | TRBJ2-5 | .
TGTGCCAGCAGCCAAGGGGGACAGGCTAATGAAAAACTGTTTTTT | CASSQGGQANEKLFF | TRBV4-2 | . | TRBJ1-4 | TRBD1
TGTGCCAGCAGCTTAGTTGCGGGATCCCCCCCTACGCAGTATTTT | CASSLVAGSPPTQYF | TRBV7-9 | . | TRBJ2-3 | .
TGTGCCAGCAGCCCCCGGGGTTACCCGATCGGGACTGAAGCTTTCTTT | CASSPRGYPIGTEAFF | TRBV7-2 | . | TRBJ1-1 | .
TGTGCCAGTAGTATTAGGGGTAATGAGCAGTTCTTC | CASSIRGNEQFF | TRBV19 | . | TRBJ2-1 | .
TGTGCCAGCAGCTCGACAGCACCCACAGATACGCAGTATTTT | CASSSTAPTDTQYF | TRBV5-5 | . | TRBJ2-3 | .
TGCGCCAGCAGCTTGGTACAGGGAGGGGAAAAACTGTTTTTT | CASSLVQGGEKLFF | TRBV5-1 | few | TRBJ1-4 | .
TGCAGTGCTAGTGACAGGGGGCTCGCACCCCTCCACTTT | CSASDRGLAPLHF | TRBV20-1 | . | TRBJ1-6 | TRBD1
TGTGCCAGCAGTTTACCCCCCGTAGGAGGGTTTGTCACTGAAGCTTTCTTT | CASSLPPVGGFVTEAFF | TRBV7-9 | . | TRBJ1-1 | .
TGTGCCAGCCGATACGACACGTATGGCTACACCTTC | CASRYDTYGYTF | TRBV7-9 | . | TRBJ1-2 | .
TGTGCCAGCAGCCGCACAGGGGTCCTTCAAGAGACCCAGTACTTC | CASSRTGVLQETQYF | TRBV7-2 | . | TRBJ2-5 | TRBD1
TGCGCCAGCAGCATACGTAGCGGGAGCGGCACCGGGGAGCTGTTTTTT | CASSIRSGSGTGELFF | TRBV5-1 | few | TRBJ2-2 | TRBD2
TGTGCCACCAGCCTATATACAGGGGACTATGGCTACACCTTC | CATSLYTGDYGYTF | TRBV15 | few | TRBJ1-2 | TRBD1
TGTGCCAGCAGGTGGGCGGGGGTAACTGATGAGCAGTTCTTC | CASRWAGVTDEQFF | TRBV18 | once | TRBJ2-1 | TRBD2
TGTGCCAGCAGCTTGGTAGGGGCGACCTACGAGCAGTACTTC | CASSLVGATYEQYF | TRBV5-5 | . | TRBJ2-7 | .
TGTGCCAGCAGCTTAGCTTATACGGGACAGAGCAATCAGCCCCAGCATTTT | CASSLAYTGQSNQPQHF | TRBV7-2 | . | TRBJ1-5 | TRBD1
TGTGCCAGCTCAACGTACGACAGGGGGCGGGGGAACACTGAAGCTTTCTTT | CASSTYDRGRGNTEAFF | TRBV18 | . | TRBJ1-1 | TRBD1
TGTGCCAGTAGAGTGCCGAACTTAGCTGGCTACACCTTC | CASRVPNLAGYTF | TRBV19 | . | TRBJ1-2 | .
TGCAGCGTCACCCTTATTTGGGACACCAGCTCCTACAATGAGCAGTTCTTC | CSVTLIWDTSSYNEQFF | TRBV29-1 | . | TRBJ2-1 | .
TGTGCCAGCAGACCCAGGCAGGACTCCTACGAGCAGTACTTC | CASRPRQDSYEQYF | TRBV6-6 | many | TRBJ2-7 | .
TGTGCCATCAGTGAGTCTGGGAGAAGAAACACCATATATTTT | CAISESGRRNTIYF | TRBV10-3 | . | TRBJ1-3 | .